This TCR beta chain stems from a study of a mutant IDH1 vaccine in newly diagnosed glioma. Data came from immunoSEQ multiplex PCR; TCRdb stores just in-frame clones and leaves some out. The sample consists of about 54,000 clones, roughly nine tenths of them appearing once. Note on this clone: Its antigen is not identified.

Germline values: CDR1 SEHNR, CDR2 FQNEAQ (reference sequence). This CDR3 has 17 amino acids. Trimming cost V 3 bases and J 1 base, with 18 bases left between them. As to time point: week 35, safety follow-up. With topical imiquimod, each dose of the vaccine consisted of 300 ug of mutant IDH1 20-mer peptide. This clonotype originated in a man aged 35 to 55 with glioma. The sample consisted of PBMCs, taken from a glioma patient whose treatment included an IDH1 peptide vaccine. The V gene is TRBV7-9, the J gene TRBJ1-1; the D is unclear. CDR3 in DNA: TGTGCCAGCAGCTTTCCTACTAGCGGGCCCTCGAACACTGAAGCTTTCTTT. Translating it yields CASSFPTSGPSNTEAFF.